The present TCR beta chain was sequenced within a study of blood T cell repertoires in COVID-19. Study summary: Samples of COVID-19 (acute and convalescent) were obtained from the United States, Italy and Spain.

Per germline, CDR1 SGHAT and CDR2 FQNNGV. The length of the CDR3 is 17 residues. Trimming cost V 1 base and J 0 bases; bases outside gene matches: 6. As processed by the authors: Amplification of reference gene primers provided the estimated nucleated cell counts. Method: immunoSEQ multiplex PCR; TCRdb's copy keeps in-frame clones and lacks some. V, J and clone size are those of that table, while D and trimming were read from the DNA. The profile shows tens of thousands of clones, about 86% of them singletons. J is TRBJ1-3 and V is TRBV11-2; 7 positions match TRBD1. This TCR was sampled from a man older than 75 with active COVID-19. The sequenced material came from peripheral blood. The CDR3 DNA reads TGTGCCAGCAGCTTAGTAGGGGGCAGTACCTCTGGAAACACCATATATTTT. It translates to CASSLVGGSTSGNTIYF. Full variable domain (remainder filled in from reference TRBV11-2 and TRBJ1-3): EAGVAQSPRYKIIEKRQSVAFWCNPISGHATLYWYQQILGQGPKLLIQFQNNGVVDDSQLPKDRFSAERLKGVDSTLKIQPAKLEDSAVYLCASSLVGGSTSGNTIYFGEGSWLTVV.